The 26 T cell receptor beta chains presented below share a single source sample, sequenced in a study of CXCR4 blockade with PD-1 therapy in pancreatic cancer. The data were produced by immunoSEQ multiplex PCR, yet TCRdb's version contains in-frame clones alone and is incomplete. The data hold about 15,000 clones, with around 72% observed a single time. The sequencing input was tumor tissue. The receptors come from a human donor with pancreatic ductal adenocarcinoma.

The chain has TRBV28 and TRBJ1-3; D remains unclear. Looked up from germline, CDR1 is MDHEN and CDR2 is SYDVKM. CDR3 length: 15 residues. V lost 4 bases and J 0 bases, leaving 10 bases between the germline ends. CDR3: CASSSGQSSGNTIYF. The CDR3 DNA is TGTGCCAGCAGTTCCGGGCAGAGCTCTGGAAACACCATATATTTT.

The chain links TRBV29-1 to TRBJ2-3, with TRBD1 matching 8 bases. The J segment lost 9 bases and the V segment lost 0 bases, leaving 8 bases of the junction unmatched. The CDR3 contains 14 residues. Germline V gene data show CDR1 as SQVTM and CDR2 as ANQGSEA. CDR3 in amino acids: CSVEELGQGATQYF. The CDR3 bases are TGCAGCGTTGAAGAGTTAGGTCAGGGGGCAACGCAGTATTTT.

This clone has a single count. The CDR3 is CASSIAGVMTDTQYF. As DNA, the CDR3 is TGTGCCAGTAGTATCGCAGGGGTAATGACAGATACGCAGTATTTT. The chain has TRBV19 and TRBJ2-3; possible D gene TRBD1, 6 bases. Germline V CDR1 and CDR2: LNHDA, SQIVND (reference sequence). Between the trimmed V and J ends, which lost 3 bases and 3 bases, there was a span of 13 bases. The CDR3 extends over 15 amino acids.

The gene calls are TRBV19 and TRBJ2-2; D possibly matches TRBD1 or TRBD2 (5 bases each). With 5 bases removed from V and 1 base from J, the gap between germline ends came to 11 bases. Germline V CDR1 and CDR2: LNHDA, SQIVND (reference sequence). This CDR3 has 15 amino acids. The CDR3 sequence is CASSPGTGNTGELFF. Here the CDR3 DNA reads TGTGCCAGTAGTCCCGGGACGGGGAACACCGGGGAGCTGTTTTTT.

There are a few counts of this clone. V and J are TRBV19 and TRBJ1-3; D ambiguous. The V end was cut by 4 bases, the J end by 7 bases, with 14 bases between. This CDR3 has 14 residues. Germline CDR1 LNHDA, CDR2 SQIVND (reference sequence). CDR3 residues: CASSRGGDRNTIYF. The CDR3, as DNA: TGTGCCAGTAGTAGGGGTGGAGACCGGAACACCATATATTTT.

The CDR3 is CASSAFDGNTEAFF. CDR3 sequence (DNA): TGTGCCAGCAGTGCCTTCGATGGGAACACTGAAGCTTTCTTT. The V and J genes are TRBV25-1 and TRBJ1-1, with D unclear. The CDR3 is 14 amino acids. The V and J ends lost 4 bases and 1 base respectively, with 10 bases between them. CDR1 MGHDK and CDR2 SYGVNS come from the germline V gene. The full variable domain, in which reference TRBV25-1 and TRBJ1-1 provide the parts outside the CDR3, is EADIYQTPRYLVIGTGKKITLECSQTMGHDKMYWYQQDPGMELHLIHYSYGVNSTEKGDLSSESTVSRIRTEHFPLTLESARPSHTSQYLCASSAFDGNTEAFFGQGTRLTVV.

Regarding this clone: The sample carries other DNA sequences with the same CDR3. The chain recombines TRBV9 with TRBJ2-7, with TRBD1 identical over 9 bases. The CDR3 has 16 residues. With V trimmed by 0 bases and J by 1 base, 5 bases remained unmatched. Germline V gene sequence: CDR1 SGDLS, CDR2 YYNGEE. CDR3 sequence reads: CASSVDLGTGSYEQYF. CDR3 nucleotide sequence: TGTGCCAGCAGCGTAGACTTAGGGACAGGGTCCTACGAGCAGTACTTC.

The rearrangement uses TRBV12-1 and TRBJ2-3; TRBD2, as called in the table, went unchecked against the DNA. TRBV12-1 is deemed a pseudogene. The CDR3 runs 19 residues. CDR3 coding DNA: TGTGCCAGCAGCTTACCTCGGGACTTTGACATAACGCCCACAGATACGCAGTATTTT. Protein sequence: CASSLPRDFDITPTDTQYF.

The rearrangement joins TRBV4-1 to TRBJ1-6; D not certain. The CDR3 covers 16 residues. The germline V and J ends were trimmed by 0 bases and 2 bases, with 8 bases remaining between them. The germline gives CDR1 MGHRA, CDR2 YSYEKL. The CDR3 DNA is TGCGCCAGCAGCCAAGAACGACCAGCCTATAATTCACCCCTCCACTTT. Its protein is CASSQERPAYNSPLHF.

This clone was counted between two and nine times. The chain employs TRBV28 and TRBJ1-1, with D perhaps TRBD1 (6 bases). CDR3 size: 15 residues. The germline V gene encodes CDR1 MDHEN and CDR2 SYDVKM. The V end lost 3 bases, the J end lost 0 bases, and 11 bases lay between the germline ends. CDR3 protein: CASSFTGSMNTEAFF. CDR3 DNA sequence: TGTGCCAGCAGTTTCACAGGGTCTATGAACACTGAAGCTTTCTTT. The full variable domain, completed using reference TRBV28 and TRBJ1-1, is DVKVTQSSRYLVKRTGEKVFLECVQDMDHENMFWYRQDPGLGLRLIYFSYDVKMKEKGDIPEGYSVSREKKERFSLILESASTNQTSMYLCASSFTGSMNTEAFFGQGTRLTVV.

As DNA, the CDR3 is TGTGCCAGTAGTATCGTCCCATCCTACGAGCAGTACTTC. Residues: CASSIVPSYEQYF. This chain joins TRBV19 and TRBJ2-7; D call uncertain. The CDR3 has 13 residues. V was shortened by 3 bases and J by 1 base, with 7 bases between the two germline ends. Looked up from germline, CDR1 is LNHDA and CDR2 is SQIVND (reference sequence).

V usage is TRBV18 and J usage is TRBJ1-1; D perhaps matches TRBD1 (5 bases). Trimming left V 3 bases short and J 4 bases short, with 12 bases between. Germline V lookup: CDR1 KGHSH, CDR2 LQKENI. The CDR3 consists of 14 residues. This CDR3 reads CASSPLPGLTEAFF. CDR3 nucleotide sequence: TGTGCCAGCTCACCCCTACCGGGGCTCACTGAAGCTTTCTTT.

The V call is TRBV4-1, the J call TRBJ2-1; D call uncertain. Trimming pared 1 base from V and 8 bases from J, leaving 6 bases between. Germline V gene lookup returns CDR1 MGHRA and CDR2 YSYEKL. CDR3 size: 12 residues. The CDR3 is CASSQVMHEQFF. CDR3 nucleotide sequence: TGCGCCAGCAGCCAAGTGATGCATGAGCAGTTCTTC.

The J gene is TRBJ2-2, the V gene TRBV18; TRBD1 matches 9 bases. Trimming removed 3 bases from V and 4 bases from J; junction bases left unmatched: 3. This CDR3 has 15 amino acids. The germline V gene has CDR1 KGHSH and CDR2 LQKENI. CDR3 coding DNA: TGTGCCAGCTCACCGGAGACAGGGGGCACCGGGGAGCTGTTTTTT. This codes for CASSPETGGTGELFF.

The CDR3 DNA reads as TGTGCCACCCAGTCGCAGGGGAACACTGAAGCTTTCTTT. Its translation is CATQSQGNTEAFF. The chain carries TRBV19 and TRBJ1-1, with D possibly matching TRBD1 (5 bases). Germline CDR1 and CDR2: LNHDA and SQIVND (reference sequence). Trimming took off 10 bases at V and 1 base at J, with 13 bases between the two ends. This CDR3 is built from 13 residues.

This clone was seen a handful of times. This chain joins TRBV6-7 and TRBJ2-5, with a possible D match to TRBD2 (6 bases). TRBV6-7 is an ORF, and what it does is uncertain. The CDR3 extends over 14 amino acids. V shed 7 bases and J shed 1 base, with 13 bases lying between them. The CDR3, as DNA: TGTGCCAGCAAAGGTAGCGGCCTCCAAGAGACCCAGTACTTC. It yields the protein CASKGSGLQETQYF.

This chain links TRBV5-1 with TRBJ2-7; the match to TRBD1 covers 8 bases. V was clipped by 2 bases and J by 2 bases; unmatched bases: 6. The CDR3 runs to 15 residues. The germline V gene encodes CDR1 SGHRS and CDR2 YFSETQ. The CDR3 here is CASSLGRTGPYEQYF. DNA of the CDR3: TGCGCCAGCAGCTTAGGCCGGACAGGGCCCTACGAGCAGTACTTC.

This clone has more than one count but fewer than ten. Here the CDR3 reads CASSIGQAHNQPQHF. DNA for the CDR3: TGTGCCAGTAGCATCGGACAGGCTCACAATCAGCCCCAGCATTTT. The chain recombines TRBV19 with TRBJ1-5, with TRBD1 identical over 7 bases. V lost 6 bases to trimming and J lost 3 bases; unmatched junction nucleotides: 8. The CDR3 extends over 15 amino acids. The germline V gene has CDR1 LNHDA and CDR2 SQIVND (reference sequence).

V gene TRBV25-1 combines with J gene TRBJ2-7, with TRBD1 matching over 9 bases. The germline CDR1 and CDR2 sequences are MGHDK and SYGVNS. The CDR3 runs 13 residues. V was clipped by 6 bases and J by 4 bases; unmatched bases: 4. The CDR3, as DNA: TGTGCCAGCAGCCGGACAGGGGTTTACGAGCAGTACTTC. Translating it yields CASSRTGVYEQYF.

V usage is TRBV19 and J usage is TRBJ2-5; D is unclear. V dropped 3 bases and J dropped 4 bases, with 9 bases sitting between them. CDR3 length: 13 residues. CDR1 and CDR2 (germline): LNHDA, SQIVND (reference sequence). CDR3 nucleotides: TGTGCCAGTAGTATTCACCCTTCAGAGACCCAGTACTTC. Its protein is CASSIHPSETQYF.

The V call is TRBV30, the J call TRBJ1-1, with a possible D match to TRBD1 (6 bases). From germline, CDR1 is GTSNPN and CDR2 SVGIG (reference sequence). There are 13 residues in the CDR3. The CDR3 reads CAHGQGLNTEAFF. In nucleotides, the CDR3 is TGTGCTCATGGCCAGGGGCTGAACACTGAAGCTTTCTTT.

The chain couples TRBV19 to TRBJ1-5; no clear D. The CDR3 contains 14 residues. The germline V gene has CDR1 LNHDA and CDR2 SQIVND (reference sequence). Deletions cut 3 bases from V and 3 bases from J, with 9 bases between. The CDR3 coding sequence is TGTGCCAGTAGTATGTCCAGTTTCAATCAGCCCCAGCATTTT. Its translation: CASSMSSFNQPQHF.

The chain joins TRBV28 to TRBJ1-2, with D possibly being TRBD1 (6 bases). In germline, CDR1 is MDHEN, CDR2 SYDVKM. V was pared by 8 bases and J by 8 bases, with 18 bases between. The CDR3 contains 13 residues. CDR3 DNA sequence: TGTGCCAGCGGGAGGGGGGACTCTGGAGGCTACACCTTC. Translating gives CASGRGDSGGYTF.

The chain is built from TRBV15 and TRBJ2-5; D not certain. There are 16 residues in the CDR3. Between the trimmed V and J ends, which lost 3 bases and 2 bases, there was a span of 16 bases. CDR1 is LNHNV, CDR2 YYDKDF, per germline (reference sequence). CDR3 bases: TGTGCCACCAGCAGGGGGTCAGGTCAAGCGCAAGAGACCCAGTACTTC. Its translation is CATSRGSGQAQETQYF.

V gene TRBV9 combines with J gene TRBJ2-7; TRBD1 matches at 7 bases. Germline lookup yields CDR1 SGDLS and CDR2 YYNGEE. With V trimmed by 4 bases and J by 3 bases, 10 bases remained unmatched. The CDR3 covers 15 residues. This chain's CDR3 is CASSPRQGSLYEQYF. The CDR3 DNA reads as TGTGCCAGCAGCCCCCGACAGGGTTCCCTCTACGAGCAGTACTTC.

The rearrangement uses TRBV29-1 and TRBJ1-1; tentatively, D is TRBD1 (6 bases). CDR3 length equals 15 residues. The ends were cut back, 7 bases at V and 7 bases at J, with 25 bases in the middle. Germline V CDR1 and CDR2: SQVTM, ANQGSEA. The CDR3 DNA follows: TGCAGCGCCGTGGGAACAGGGAAGAGGGTGGTTGAAGCTTTCTTT. Translation: CSAVGTGKRVVEAFF.